This TCR beta chain was profiled in a study of blood T cell repertoires in COVID-19 (TCRdb year 2020). Describing the broader study: The collaborator samples originated in the United States, Italy and Spain and spanned the acute and convalescent phases of COVID-19. The repertoires were made available in a free public database intended to serve as a resource for research on the immune response to SARS-CoV-2. Samples came from the ongoing ImmuneRACE study (first 160 participants) plus 1,254 subjects from 6 global collaborators. Nearly every sample came with metadata listing a de-identified subject ID, COVID-19 status, age in years and sex. Subjects who had been exposed to COVID-19, were actively infected with it, or had recovered from it provided the deeply sampled blood TCRbeta repertoires that made up the dataset. The prospective study material was composed of cDNA or gDNA derived from T cells, B-cell-depleted T cells, or PBMCs. Where HLA class I and class II types were available, the types were taken from metadata supplied by the sample provider, not from assay-based typing.

TCRbeta CDR3 regions were amplified from genomic DNA using the immunoSEQ Assay, a bias-controlled multiplex PCR. Regarding the original processing steps: The number of nucleated cells in each sample was estimated from the amplification of reference gene primers within the assay. Sequence reads were collapsed and filtered to measure the absolute abundance of every unique TCRbeta CDR3 rearrangement. For each sample, productive Simpson clonality was calculated as the square root of Simpson's diversity index over productive rearrangements. TCRdb provides this immuneACCESS table in a form limited to in-frame rearrangements. Some clones are lacking; in checked studies, under half of them reflect an unresolved V gene, and why the rest are absent is not known. For V, J and clone size, that table is used; D and trimming come from the DNA. The sample data list hundreds of thousands of clones, and around nine tenths of these were observed just once. The ten largest account for more than 7.5% of the sample.

Participants in the prospective study were aged about 18 to 95 years, lived in some 24 United States geographic areas, and enrolled through a virtual design. Cohort assignment in the prospective study relied on participant-reported clinical history from a screening survey and a study questionnaire. Recovered participants in ImmuneRACE Cohort 3 were defined as having two consecutive negative NP/OP PCR tests, clearance from a healthcare professional, or resolution of symptoms. In the prospective study, whole blood, serum and a nasopharyngeal or oropharyngeal swab were collected from each participant by mobile phlebotomists. Prospective study participants could optionally give additional blood draws and questionnaires over an approximately two-month period. Before DNA extraction, prospective study blood samples were shipped either frozen or at room temperature. The germline V gene provides CDR1 SGHDT and CDR2 YYEEEE. Germline trimming: 1 base from V, 8 bases from J; junction bases outside gene matches: 4. The CDR3 has 13 amino acids, counting the end cysteine and phenylalanine. Solely the CDR3 DNA is kept, with 39 bases framed from the first base.

Regarding this clone: The specificity of this receptor is unknown. Base-call qualities are not available, and no considerably larger clone is one nucleotide away.

General conclusions and limits of the study: The amount of clinical and demographic metadata varied by source and participant and was provided uncurated.

This receptor chain uses TRBV5-6 and TRBJ1-2; a stretch of 8 junction bases matches TRBD1. The sequence was obtained from a woman aged 55-69 years who had recovered from COVID-19. The sequenced sample was PBMCs or T cells enriched from blood (not recorded which). The encoded CDR3 is CASSLHRGRGYTF. In nucleotides, the sequence is TGTGCCAGCAGCTTGCACAGGGGGAGAGGCTACACCTTC.